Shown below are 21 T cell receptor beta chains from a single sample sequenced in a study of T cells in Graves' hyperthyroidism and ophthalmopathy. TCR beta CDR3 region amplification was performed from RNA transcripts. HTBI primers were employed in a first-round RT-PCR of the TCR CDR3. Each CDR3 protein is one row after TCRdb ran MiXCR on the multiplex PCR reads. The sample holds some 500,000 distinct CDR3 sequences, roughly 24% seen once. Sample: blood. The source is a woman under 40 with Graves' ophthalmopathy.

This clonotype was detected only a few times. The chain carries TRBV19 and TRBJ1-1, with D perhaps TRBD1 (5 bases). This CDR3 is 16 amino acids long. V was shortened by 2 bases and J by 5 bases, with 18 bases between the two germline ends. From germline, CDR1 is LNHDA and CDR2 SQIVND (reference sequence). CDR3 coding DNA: TGTGCCAGTAGTATACAAGCGGGCAGCTGGGGGACTGAAGCTTTCTTT. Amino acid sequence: CASSIQAGSWGTEAFF.

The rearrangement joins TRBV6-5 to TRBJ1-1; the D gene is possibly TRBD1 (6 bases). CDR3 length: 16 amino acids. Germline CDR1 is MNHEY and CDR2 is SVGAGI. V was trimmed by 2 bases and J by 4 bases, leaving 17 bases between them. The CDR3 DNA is TGTGCCAGCAGTTACGGCGGTACAGGGTGGGGCACTGAAGCTTTCTTT. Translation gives CASSYGGTGWGTEAFF.

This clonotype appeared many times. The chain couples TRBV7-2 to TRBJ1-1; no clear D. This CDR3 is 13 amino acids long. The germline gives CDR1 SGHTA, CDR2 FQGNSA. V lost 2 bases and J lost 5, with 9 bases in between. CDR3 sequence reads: CASSLYVATEAFF. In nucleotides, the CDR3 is TGTGCCAGCAGCTTATACGTAGCAACTGAAGCTTTCTTT.

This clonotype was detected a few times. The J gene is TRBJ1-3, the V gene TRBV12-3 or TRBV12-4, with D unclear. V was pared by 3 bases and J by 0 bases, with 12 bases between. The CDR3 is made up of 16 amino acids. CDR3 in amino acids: CASSFAAPASGNTIYF. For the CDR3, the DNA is TGTGCCAGCAGTTTTGCGGCACCCGCCTCTGGAAACACCATATATTTT.

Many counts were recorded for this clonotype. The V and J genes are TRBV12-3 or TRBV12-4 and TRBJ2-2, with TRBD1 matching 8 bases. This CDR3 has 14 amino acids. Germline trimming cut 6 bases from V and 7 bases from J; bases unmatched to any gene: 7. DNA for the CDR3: TGTGCCAGCAGGTGGACAGGGATTAGCGGGGAGCTGTTTTTT. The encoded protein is CASRWTGISGELFF.

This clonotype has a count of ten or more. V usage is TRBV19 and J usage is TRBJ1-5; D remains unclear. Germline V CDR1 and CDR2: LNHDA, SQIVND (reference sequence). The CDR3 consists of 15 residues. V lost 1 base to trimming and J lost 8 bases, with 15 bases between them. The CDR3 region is CASSIGTQLNKPQHF. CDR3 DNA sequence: TGTGCCAGTAGTATAGGGACTCAATTAAATAAGCCCCAGCATTTT.

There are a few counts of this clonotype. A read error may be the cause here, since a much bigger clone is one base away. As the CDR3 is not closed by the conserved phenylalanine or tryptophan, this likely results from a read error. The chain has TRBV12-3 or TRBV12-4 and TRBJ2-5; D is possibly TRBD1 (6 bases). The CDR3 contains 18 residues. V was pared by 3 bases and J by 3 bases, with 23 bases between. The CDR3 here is CASSFRVLGQRGKETQYL. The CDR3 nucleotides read TGTGCCAGCAGTTTTAGAGTGCTTGGACAGAGGGGAAAAGAGACCCAGTACCTC.

CDR3 bases: TGTGCCAGCAGGGCAGCGGGAGCGAACACCGGGGAGCTGTTTTTT. Encoded protein: CASRAAGANTGELFF. The V gene is TRBV7-8, the J gene TRBJ2-2; 8 bases line up with TRBD2. Germline CDR1 and CDR2: SGHVS and FQNEAQ. The V gene end was trimmed by 6 bases and the J gene end by 0 bases; junction bases not matched to a gene: 3. CDR3 size: 15 residues.

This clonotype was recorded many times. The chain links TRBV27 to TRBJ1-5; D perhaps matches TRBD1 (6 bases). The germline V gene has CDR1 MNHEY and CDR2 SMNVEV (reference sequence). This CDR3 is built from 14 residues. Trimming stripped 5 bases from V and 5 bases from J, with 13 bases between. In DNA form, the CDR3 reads TGTGCCAGCAGTACCCGGGACAAATATCAGCCCCAGCATTTT. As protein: CASSTRDKYQPQHF.

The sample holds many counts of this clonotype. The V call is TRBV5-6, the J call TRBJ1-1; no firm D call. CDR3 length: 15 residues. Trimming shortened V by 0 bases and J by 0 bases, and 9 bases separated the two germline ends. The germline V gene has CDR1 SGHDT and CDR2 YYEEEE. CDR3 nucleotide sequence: TGTGCCAGCAGCTTGGCCGGGGTTATGAACACTGAAGCTTTCTTT. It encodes CASSLAGVMNTEAFF.

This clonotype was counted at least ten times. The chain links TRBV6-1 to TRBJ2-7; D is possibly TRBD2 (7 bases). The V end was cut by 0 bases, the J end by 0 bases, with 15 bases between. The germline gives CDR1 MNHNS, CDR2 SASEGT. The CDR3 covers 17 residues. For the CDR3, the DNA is TGTGCCAGCAGTGAAGCGCGCGGGGGCGCGTCCTCCTACGAGCAGTACTTC. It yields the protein CASSEARGGASSYEQYF.

The chain's CDR3 is CASSYSGILAKNIQYF. CDR3 bases: TGTGCCAGCAGTTATAGTGGGATACTAGCCAAAAACATTCAGTACTTC. This sequence joins TRBV6-5 and TRBJ2-4; D unresolved. Looked up from germline, CDR1 is MNHEY and CDR2 is SVGAGI. The CDR3 runs to 16 residues. Trimming stripped 3 bases from V and 0 bases from J, with 12 bases between.

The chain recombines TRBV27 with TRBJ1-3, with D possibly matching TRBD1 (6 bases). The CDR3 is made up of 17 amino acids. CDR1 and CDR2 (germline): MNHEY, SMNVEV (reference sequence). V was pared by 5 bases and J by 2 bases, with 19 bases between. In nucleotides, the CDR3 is TGTGCCAGCAGTCCACGGGGACACTCGGCGGCTGGAAACACCATATATTTT. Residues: CASSPRGHSAAGNTIYF.

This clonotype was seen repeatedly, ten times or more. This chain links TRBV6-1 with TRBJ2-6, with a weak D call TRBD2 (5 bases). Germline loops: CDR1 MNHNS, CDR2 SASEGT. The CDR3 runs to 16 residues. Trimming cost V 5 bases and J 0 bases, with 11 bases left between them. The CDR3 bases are TGTGCCAGCAGTCCCCGAGGGCTCTCTGGGGCCAACGTCCTGACTTTC. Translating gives CASSPRGLSGANVLTF.

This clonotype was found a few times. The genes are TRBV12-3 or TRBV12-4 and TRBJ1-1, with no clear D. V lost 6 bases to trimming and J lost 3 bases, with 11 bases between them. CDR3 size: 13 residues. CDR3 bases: TGTGCCAGCAGCCCCCCGCTTGACACTGAAGCTTTCTTT. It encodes CASSPPLDTEAFF.

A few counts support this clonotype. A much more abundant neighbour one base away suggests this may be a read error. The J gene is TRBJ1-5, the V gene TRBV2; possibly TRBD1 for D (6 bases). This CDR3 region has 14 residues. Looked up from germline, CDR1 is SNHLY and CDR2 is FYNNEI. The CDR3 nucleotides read TGTGCCAGCAACATACAGGGTTTCAATCAGCCCAAGCATTTT. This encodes CASNIQGFNQPKHF.

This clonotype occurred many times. For the CDR3, the DNA is TGTGCCAGCAGCTTATTGGGTGGGGAGGAGACCCAGTACTTC. Translated: CASSLLGGEETQYF. This chain connects TRBV7-3 to TRBJ2-5; D is possibly TRBD2 (5 bases). Germline V lookup: CDR1 SGHTA, CDR2 FQGTGA. Deletions cut 2 bases from V and 5 bases from J, with 12 bases between. The CDR3 extends over 14 amino acids.

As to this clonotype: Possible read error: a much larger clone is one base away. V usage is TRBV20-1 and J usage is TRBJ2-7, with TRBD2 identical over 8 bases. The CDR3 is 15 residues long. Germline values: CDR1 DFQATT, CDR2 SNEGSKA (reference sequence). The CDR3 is CSAHPSGYPSYELYF. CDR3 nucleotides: TGCAGTGCACACCCTAGCGGGTACCCCTCCTACGAGCTGTACTTC.

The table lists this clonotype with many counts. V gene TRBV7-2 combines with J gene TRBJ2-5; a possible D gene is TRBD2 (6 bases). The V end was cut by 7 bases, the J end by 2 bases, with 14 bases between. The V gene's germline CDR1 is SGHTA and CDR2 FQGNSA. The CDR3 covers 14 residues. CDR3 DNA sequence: TGTGCCAGCAAGAAGCGGGTTGAACAAGAGACCCAGTACTTC. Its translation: CASKKRVEQETQYF.

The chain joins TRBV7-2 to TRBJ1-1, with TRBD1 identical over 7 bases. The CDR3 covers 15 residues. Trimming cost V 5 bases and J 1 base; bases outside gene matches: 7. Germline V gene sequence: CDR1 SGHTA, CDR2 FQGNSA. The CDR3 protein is CASSGRQGSNTEAFF. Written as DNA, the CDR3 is TGTGCCAGCAGCGGGCGACAGGGATCGAACACTGAAGCTTTCTTT.

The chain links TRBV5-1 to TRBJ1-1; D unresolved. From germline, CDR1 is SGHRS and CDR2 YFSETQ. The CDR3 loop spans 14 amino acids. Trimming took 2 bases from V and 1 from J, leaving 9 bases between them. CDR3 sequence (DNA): TGCGCCAGCAGCTTTAACAGCCAGAACACTGAAGCTTTCTTT. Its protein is CASSFNSQNTEAFF.